The T cell receptor beta chain under discussion was sequenced for a study of CD8+ T cells in alopecia areata (dated by TCRdb to 2017 to 2018). A note on the overall study: In both human patients and the C3H/HeJ mouse model, the study applied high-throughput TCRbeta sequencing to look at T cell clonal expansion in alopecia areata. Scalp tissue and sorted CD4+ and CD8+ peripheral blood T cells from patchy and totalis/universalis alopecia areata patients and from healthy controls were covered by human TCRbeta sequencing. Clonality in the scalp was compared among normal scalp (n=4), patchy alopecia areata scalp (n=8), and alopecia totalis/universalis scalp (n=8). RNA was extracted with the PAXgene miRNA kit for fixed scalp, the miRNeasy kit for PBMCs, and the RNeasy kit for mouse skin. Amplification of TCRbeta CDR3 regions was done by immunoSEQ multiplex PCR using 35 Vbeta forward primers and 13 Jbeta reverse primers. Paper-wide results and their limitations: TCR sequences shared between patients were less clear than in mice, possibly partly because of HLA diversity in the patient population. Unlike mouse skin, where gammadelta T cells dominate, normal human skin contains resident alphabeta T cells that get sequenced too, which complicates analysis of the scalp TCR repertoire. Compared with normal scalp, lesional scalp, particularly in alopecia totalis/universalis, had higher clonality and more expanded CD8+ clones, which suggests antigenic drive.

Comments on this clone: Its cognate antigen has yet to be identified. Base qualities are not recorded, but no much larger clone differs from it by a single base.

Library preparation was by the immunoSEQ multiplex PCR assay. RNA was extracted from all samples and reverse transcribed into cDNA as template for TCR sequencing. First-strand cDNA was synthesized with SuperScript III using a 2:1 mix of oligo-dT and random hexamers. Amplification bias was assessed with a synthetic immune receptor repertoire, and residual bias was removed computationally. Concerning the study's data processing: Raw reads were preprocessed to remove errors, and CDR3 was defined by IMGT conventions from the conserved cysteine to phenylalanine. Clonality was computed as 1 minus the Shannon entropy, with the entropy normalized by log2 of the number of productive unique TCRs. CD4 or CD8 identity of scalp clones was inferred by cross-referencing scalp TCRbeta sequences with sorted blood CD4 and CD8 repertoires. The table was pulled from immuneACCESS by TCRdb, which kept in-frame rearrangements only. Such tables lose some clones; where checked, under half of the loss comes from unresolved V genes, and the rest has no known cause. The D gene and trimming were derived from the DNA, and the V and J assignments and clone size from that table. This sample has fewer than 110,000 clones in its table, and around three fifths of those were observed once. 8.8% of the sample comes from the top ten.

The CDR3, cysteine through phenylalanine, is 16 amino acids long. Only the CDR3 part of the read is kept: 48 bases, read in frame from the first base. CDR1 SNHLY and CDR2 FYNNEI were looked up in the germline V gene. At the junction V is shortened by 2 bases and J by 3 bases; bases outside the gene matches: 6. PBMCs were isolated by density centrifugation and stained for CD3, CD4 and CD8, after which CD4+ and CD8+ T cells were sorted on a FACSAria. Unaffected controls provided scalp biopsies and blood samples. The TCR sequence derives from a human donor in good health. The V gene is TRBV2 and the J gene is TRBJ1-1; 10 central nucleotides agree with TRBD1. What was sequenced was CD4+ T cells sorted from blood. The CDR3 protein sequence reads: CASSEPGQGLDTEAFF. The DNA reads TGTGCCAGCAGTGAACCGGGACAGGGGCTAGACACTGAAGCTTTCTTT.